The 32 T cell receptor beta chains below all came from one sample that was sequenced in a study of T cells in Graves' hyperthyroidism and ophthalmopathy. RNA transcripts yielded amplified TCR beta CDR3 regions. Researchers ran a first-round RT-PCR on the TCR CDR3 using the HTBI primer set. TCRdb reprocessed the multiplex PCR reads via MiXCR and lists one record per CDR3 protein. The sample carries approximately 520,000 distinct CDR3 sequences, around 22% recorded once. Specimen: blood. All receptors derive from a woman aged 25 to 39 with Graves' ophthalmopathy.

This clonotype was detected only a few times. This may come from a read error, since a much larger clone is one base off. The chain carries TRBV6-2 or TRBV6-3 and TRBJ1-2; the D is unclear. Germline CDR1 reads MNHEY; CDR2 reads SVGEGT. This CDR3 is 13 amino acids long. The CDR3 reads CVSFSRANYGYTF. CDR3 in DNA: TGTGTCAGTTTCAGCCGAGCTAACTATGGCTACACCTTC.

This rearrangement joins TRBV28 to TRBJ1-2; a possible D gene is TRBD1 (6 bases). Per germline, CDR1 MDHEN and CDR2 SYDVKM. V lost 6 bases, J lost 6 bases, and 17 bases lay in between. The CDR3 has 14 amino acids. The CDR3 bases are TGTGCCAGCAGGCTTAATACAGGGATGGATGGCTACACCTTC. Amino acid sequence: CASRLNTGMDGYTF.

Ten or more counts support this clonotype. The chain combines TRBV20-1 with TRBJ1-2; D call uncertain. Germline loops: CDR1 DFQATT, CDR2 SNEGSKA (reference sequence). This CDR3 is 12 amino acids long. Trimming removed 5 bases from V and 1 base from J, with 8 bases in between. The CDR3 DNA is TGCAGTGCTGCGACGGTTAACTATGGCTACACCTTC. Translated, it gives CSAATVNYGYTF.

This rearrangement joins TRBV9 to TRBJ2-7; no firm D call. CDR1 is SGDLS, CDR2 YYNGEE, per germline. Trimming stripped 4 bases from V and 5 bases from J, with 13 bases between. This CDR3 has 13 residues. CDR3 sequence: CASSYAHGHEQYF. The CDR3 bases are TGTGCCAGCAGCTACGCTCATGGCCACGAGCAGTACTTC.

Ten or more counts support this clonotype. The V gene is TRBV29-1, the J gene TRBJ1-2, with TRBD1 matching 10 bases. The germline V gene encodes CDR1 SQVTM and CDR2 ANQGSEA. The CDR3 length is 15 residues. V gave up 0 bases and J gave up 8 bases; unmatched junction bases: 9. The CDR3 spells CSVEDRDRGDRGYTF. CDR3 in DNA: TGCAGCGTTGAAGATCGGGACAGGGGCGATCGGGGCTACACCTTC.

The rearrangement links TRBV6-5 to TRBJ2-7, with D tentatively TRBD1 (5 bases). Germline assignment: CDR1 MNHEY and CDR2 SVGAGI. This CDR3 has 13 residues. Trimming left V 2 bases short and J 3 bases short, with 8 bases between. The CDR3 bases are TGTGCCAGCAGTTACGACAGTTTCTACGAGCAGTACTTC. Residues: CASSYDSFYEQYF.

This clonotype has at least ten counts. CDR3 sequence: CASRGDGQPQHF. The CDR3 bases are TGTGCCAGCAGGGGGGATGGTCAGCCCCAGCATTTT. This chain connects TRBV12-3 or TRBV12-4 to TRBJ1-5; D is perhaps TRBD1 (5 bases). Trimming shortened V by 6 bases and J by 6 bases, and 9 bases separated the two germline ends. The CDR3 consists of 12 residues.

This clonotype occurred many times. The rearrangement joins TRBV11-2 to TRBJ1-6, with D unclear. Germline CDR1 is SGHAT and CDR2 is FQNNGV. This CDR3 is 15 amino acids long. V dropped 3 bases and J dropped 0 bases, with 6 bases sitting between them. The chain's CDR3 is CASSLYSSYNSPLHF. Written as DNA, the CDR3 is TGTGCCAGCAGCTTGTATAGCTCCTATAATTCACCCCTCCACTTT.

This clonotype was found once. The CDR3 reads CASSPLRGQSNQPQHF. The DNA for the CDR3 is TGTGCCAGCAGTCCGCTCAGGGGGCAAAGCAATCAGCCCCAGCATTTT. The rearrangement joins TRBV6-1 to TRBJ1-5, with 8 bases lining up with TRBD1. Trimming took 5 bases from V and 1 from J; bases not matched to a gene: 7. From germline, CDR1 is MNHNS and CDR2 SASEGT. This CDR3 is 16 amino acids long.

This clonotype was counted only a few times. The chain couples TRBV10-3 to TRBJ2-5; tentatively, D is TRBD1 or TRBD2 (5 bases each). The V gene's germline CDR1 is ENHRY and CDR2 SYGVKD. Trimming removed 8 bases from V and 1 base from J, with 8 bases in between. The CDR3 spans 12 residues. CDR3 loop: CAIEGPQETQYF. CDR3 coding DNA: TGTGCCATCGAGGGGCCCCAAGAGACCCAGTACTTC.

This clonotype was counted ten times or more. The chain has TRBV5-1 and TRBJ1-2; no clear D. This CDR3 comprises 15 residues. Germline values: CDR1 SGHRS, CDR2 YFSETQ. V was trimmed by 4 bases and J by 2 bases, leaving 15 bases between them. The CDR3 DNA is TGCGCCAGCAGCGTCTTAGAGAGTAGCAACTATGGCTACACCTTC. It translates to CASSVLESSNYGYTF. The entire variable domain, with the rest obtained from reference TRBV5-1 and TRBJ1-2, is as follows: KAGVTQTPRYLIKTRGQQVTLSCSPISGHRSVSWYQQTPGQGLQFLFEYFSETQRNKGNFPGRFSGRQFSNSRSEMNVSTLELGDSALYLCASSVLESSNYGYTFGSGTRLTVV.

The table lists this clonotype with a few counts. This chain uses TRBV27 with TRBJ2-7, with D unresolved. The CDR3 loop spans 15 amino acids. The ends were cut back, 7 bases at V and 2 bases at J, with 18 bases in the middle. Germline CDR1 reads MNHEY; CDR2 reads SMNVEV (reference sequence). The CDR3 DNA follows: TGTGCCAGCATGGAAAGACTCAGCACTACCTACGAGCAGTACTTC. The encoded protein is CASMERLSTTYEQYF.

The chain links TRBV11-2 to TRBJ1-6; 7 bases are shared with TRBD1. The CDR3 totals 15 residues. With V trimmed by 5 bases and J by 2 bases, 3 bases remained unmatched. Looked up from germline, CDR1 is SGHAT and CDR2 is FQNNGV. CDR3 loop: CASSPQGTYNSPLHF. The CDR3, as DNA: TGTGCCAGCAGCCCACAGGGGACCTATAATTCACCCCTCCACTTT.

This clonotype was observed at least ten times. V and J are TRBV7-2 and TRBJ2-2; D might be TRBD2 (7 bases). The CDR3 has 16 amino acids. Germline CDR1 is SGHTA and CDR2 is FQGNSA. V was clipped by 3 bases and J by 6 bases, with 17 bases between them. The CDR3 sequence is CASSFGGGGWSGELFF. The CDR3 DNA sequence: TGTGCCAGCAGCTTTGGAGGGGGGGGCTGGTCCGGGGAGCTGTTTTTT.

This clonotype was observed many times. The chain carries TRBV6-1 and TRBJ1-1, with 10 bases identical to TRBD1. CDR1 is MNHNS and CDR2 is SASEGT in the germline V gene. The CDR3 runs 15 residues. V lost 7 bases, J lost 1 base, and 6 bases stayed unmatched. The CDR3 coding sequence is TGTGCCAGCACCTCTCGACAGGGGGCGAACACTGAAGCTTTCTTT. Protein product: CASTSRQGANTEAFF.

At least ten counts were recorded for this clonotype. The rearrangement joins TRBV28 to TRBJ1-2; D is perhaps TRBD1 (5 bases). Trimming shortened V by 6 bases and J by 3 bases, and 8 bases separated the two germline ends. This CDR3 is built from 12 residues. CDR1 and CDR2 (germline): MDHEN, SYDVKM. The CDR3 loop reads CASRKQDYGYTF. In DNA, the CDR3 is TGTGCCAGCAGAAAACAGGACTATGGCTACACCTTC.

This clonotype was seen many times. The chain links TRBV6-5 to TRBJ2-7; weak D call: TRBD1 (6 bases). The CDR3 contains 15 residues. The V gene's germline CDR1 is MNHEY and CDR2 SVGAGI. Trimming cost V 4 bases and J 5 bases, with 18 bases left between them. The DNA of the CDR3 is TGTGCCAGCAGTTTCCAGACAGGTATCATCCACGAGCAGTACTTC. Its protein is CASSFQTGIIHEQYF.

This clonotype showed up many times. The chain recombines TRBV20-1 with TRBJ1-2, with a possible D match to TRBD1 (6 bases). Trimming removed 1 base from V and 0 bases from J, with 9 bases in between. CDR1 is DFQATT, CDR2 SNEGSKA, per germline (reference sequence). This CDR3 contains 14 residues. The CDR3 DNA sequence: TGCAGTGCTAGAGTTGAGGGGGCTAACTATGGCTACACCTTC. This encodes CSARVEGANYGYTF.

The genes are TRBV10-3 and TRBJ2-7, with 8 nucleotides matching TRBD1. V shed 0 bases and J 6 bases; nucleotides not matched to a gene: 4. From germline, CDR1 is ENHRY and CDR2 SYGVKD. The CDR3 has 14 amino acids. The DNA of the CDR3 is TGTGCCATCAGTGAGTCATCACAGGGGGGCGAGCAGTACTTC. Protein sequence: CAISESSQGGEQYF.

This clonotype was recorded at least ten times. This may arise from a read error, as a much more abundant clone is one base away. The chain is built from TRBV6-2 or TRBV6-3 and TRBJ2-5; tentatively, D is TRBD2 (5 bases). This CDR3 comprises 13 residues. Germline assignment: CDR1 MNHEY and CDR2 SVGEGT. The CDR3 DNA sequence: TGTGCCAGCAGTTCGGGGATCCAAGAGACCAAGTACTTC. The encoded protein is CASSSGIQETKYF.

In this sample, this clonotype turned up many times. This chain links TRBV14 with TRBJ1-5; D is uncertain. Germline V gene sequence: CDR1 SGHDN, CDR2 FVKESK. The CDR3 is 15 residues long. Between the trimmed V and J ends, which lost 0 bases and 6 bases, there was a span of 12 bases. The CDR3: CASSQDLRISQPQHF. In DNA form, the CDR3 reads TGTGCCAGCAGCCAAGATCTACGGATTTCTCAGCCCCAGCATTTT. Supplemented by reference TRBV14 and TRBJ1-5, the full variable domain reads EAGVTQFPSHSVIEKGQTVTLRCDPISGHDNLYWYRRVMGKEIKFLLHFVKESKQDESGMPNNRFLAERTGGTYSTLKVQPAELEDSGVYFCASSQDLRISQPQHFGDGTRLSIL.

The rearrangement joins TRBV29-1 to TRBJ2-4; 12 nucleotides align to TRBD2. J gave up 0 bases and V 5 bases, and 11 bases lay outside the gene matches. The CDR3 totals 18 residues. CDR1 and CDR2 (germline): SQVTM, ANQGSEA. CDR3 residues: CSVSPTSGGHLAKNIQYF. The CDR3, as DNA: TGCAGCGTTTCGCCCACTAGCGGGGGGCACTTAGCCAAAAACATTCAGTACTTC. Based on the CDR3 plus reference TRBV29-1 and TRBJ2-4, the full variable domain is SAVISQKPSRDICQRGTSLTIQCQVDSQVTMMFWYRQQPGQSLTLIATANQGSEATYESGFVIDKFPISRPNLTFSTLTVSNMSPEDSSIYLCSVSPTSGGHLAKNIQYFGAGTRLSVL.

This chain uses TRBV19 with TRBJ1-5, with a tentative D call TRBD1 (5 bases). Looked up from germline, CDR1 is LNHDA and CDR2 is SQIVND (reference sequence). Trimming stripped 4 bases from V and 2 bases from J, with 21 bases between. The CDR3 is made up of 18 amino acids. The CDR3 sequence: CASSTQTLFGGGNQPQHF. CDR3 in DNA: TGTGCCAGTAGTACCCAAACCCTATTTGGGGGAGGCAATCAGCCCCAGCATTTT.

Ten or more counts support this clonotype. CDR3 protein: CASSYAQGRGGPYEQYF. Here the CDR3 DNA reads TGTGCCAGCAGTTACGCACAGGGGCGGGGGGGCCCCTACGAGCAGTACTTC. The J gene is TRBJ2-7, the V gene TRBV6-5; 9 nucleotides match TRBD2. The CDR3 extends over 17 amino acids. Germline CDR1 and CDR2: MNHEY and SVGAGI. V was clipped by 2 bases and J by 2 bases; unmatched bases: 10.

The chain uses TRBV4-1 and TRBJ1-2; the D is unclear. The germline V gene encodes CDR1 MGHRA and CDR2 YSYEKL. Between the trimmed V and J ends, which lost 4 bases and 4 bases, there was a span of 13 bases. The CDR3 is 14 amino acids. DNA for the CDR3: TGCGCCAGCAGCCGTGCCGGGGATGGCTATGGCTACACCTTC. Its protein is CASSRAGDGYGYTF.

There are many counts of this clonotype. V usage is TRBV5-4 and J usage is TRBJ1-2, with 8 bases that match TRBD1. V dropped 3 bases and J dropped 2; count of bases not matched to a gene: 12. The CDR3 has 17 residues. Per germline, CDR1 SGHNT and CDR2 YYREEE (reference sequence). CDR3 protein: CASSWTPPDRANYGYTF. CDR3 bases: TGTGCCAGCAGCTGGACCCCGCCGGACAGGGCCAACTATGGCTACACCTTC.

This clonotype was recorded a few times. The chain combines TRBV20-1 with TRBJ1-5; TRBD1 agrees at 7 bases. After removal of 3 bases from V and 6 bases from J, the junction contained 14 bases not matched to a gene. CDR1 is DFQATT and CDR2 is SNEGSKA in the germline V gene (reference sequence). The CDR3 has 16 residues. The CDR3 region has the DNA TGCAGTGCTAGGGGGGCACCGGGACAGTTGGTTCAGCCCCAGCATTTT. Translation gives CSARGAPGQLVQPQHF.

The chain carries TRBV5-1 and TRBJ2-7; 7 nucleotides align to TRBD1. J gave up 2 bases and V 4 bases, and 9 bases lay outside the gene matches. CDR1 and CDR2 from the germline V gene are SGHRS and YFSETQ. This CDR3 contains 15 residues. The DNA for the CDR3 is TGCGCCAGCAGCCCAGTCAAGGGACAGACCTACGAGCAGTACTTC. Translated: CASSPVKGQTYEQYF.

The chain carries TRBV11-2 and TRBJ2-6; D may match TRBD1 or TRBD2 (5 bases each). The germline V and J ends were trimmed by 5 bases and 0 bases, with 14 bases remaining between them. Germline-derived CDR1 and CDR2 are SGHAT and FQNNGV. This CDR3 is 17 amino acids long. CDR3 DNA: TGTGCCAGCAGCCCAGGGACGGCCGACTCTGGGGCCAACGTCCTGACTTTC. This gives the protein CASSPGTADSGANVLTF.

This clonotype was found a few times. For the CDR3, the DNA is TGTGCCAGCAGCCAGATAGCAACGGGAGGCACCGGGGAGCTGTTTTTT. It is translated as CASSQIATGGTGELFF. The chain is built from TRBV11-1 and TRBJ2-2; TRBD2 aligns across 7 bases. The ends lost 5 bases at V and 4 bases at J; junction bases unmatched: 10. Germline V gene sequence: CDR1 SGHAT, CDR2 FQDESV (reference sequence). CDR3 length equals 16 residues.

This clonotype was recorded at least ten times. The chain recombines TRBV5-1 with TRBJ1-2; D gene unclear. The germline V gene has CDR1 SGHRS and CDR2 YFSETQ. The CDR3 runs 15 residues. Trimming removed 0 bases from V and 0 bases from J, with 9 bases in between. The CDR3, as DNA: TGCGCCAGCAGCTTGGACCATCCAGCTAACTATGGCTACACCTTC. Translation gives CASSLDHPANYGYTF.

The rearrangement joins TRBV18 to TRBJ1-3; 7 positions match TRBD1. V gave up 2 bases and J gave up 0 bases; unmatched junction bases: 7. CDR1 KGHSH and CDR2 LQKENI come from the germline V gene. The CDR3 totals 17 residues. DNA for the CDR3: TGTGCCAGCTCACCAGAGGAACAGGGGAGCTCTGGAAACACCATATATTTT. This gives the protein CASSPEEQGSSGNTIYF.